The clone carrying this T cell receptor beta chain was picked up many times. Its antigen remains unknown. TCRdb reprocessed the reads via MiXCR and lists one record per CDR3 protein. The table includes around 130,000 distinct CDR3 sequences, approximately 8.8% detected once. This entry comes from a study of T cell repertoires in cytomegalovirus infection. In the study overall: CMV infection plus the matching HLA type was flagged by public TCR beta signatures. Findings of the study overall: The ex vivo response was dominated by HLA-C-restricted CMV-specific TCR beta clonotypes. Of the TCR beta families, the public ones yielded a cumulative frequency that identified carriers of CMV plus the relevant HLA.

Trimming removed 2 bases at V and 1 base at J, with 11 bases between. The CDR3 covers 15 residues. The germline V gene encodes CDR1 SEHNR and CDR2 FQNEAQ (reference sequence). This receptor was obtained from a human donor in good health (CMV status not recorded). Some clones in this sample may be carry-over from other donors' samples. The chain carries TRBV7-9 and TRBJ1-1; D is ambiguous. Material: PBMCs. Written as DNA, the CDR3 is TGTGCCAGCAGCTTATTATCCGAAGGGAACACTGAAGCTTTCTTT. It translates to CASSLLSEGNTEAFF.